This TCR beta chain was retrieved from a study of blood T cell repertoires in COVID-19. Measured with immunoSEQ multiplex PCR; TCRdb has only the in-frame clones, and not every one. The table records about 58,000 clones, about four fifths of them present only once. In germline, CDR1 is SGHVS, CDR2 FQNEAQ. V gave up 8 bases and J gave up 8 bases; unmatched junction bases: 9. This CDR3 contains 14 residues. This TCR derives from a human donor in a cohort sampled during active COVID-19. Sequencing was done on a sample of peripheral blood. V gene TRBV7-8 combines with J gene TRBJ1-2, with TRBD1 matching over 12 bases. The CDR3 region has the DNA TGTGCCAGCTCCCGGGACAGGGGGCAAGAGGGCTACACCTTC. Residues: CASSRDRGQEGYTF.